This T cell receptor (beta chain) appears in the sequencing data of a study of blood T cell repertoires in COVID-19. Across the study: From the United States, Italy and Spain came samples of acute and convalescent COVID-19.

In the original analysis: The assay estimated nucleated cells by amplifying reference gene primers. The repertoire was sequenced with immunoSEQ multiplex PCR; TCRdb's copy has only in-frame clones and lacks some. V and J calls and clone size come straight from that table; D and trimming were deduced from the DNA. The sample has some 150,000 clones, approximately 88% seen once. The CDR3 length is 15 residues. V gave up 0 bases and J gave up 3 bases, with 11 bases separating them. Germline V gene data show CDR1 as MNHNS and CDR2 as SASEGT. The chain links TRBV6-1 to TRBJ1-2; D is ambiguous. This sequence originates from a woman aged 45-59 years with acute or convalescent COVID-19. Sequenced sample: peripheral blood. The CDR3 DNA follows: TGTGCCAGCAGTGAAGCGGTGGGCCTCCACTATGGCTACACCTTC. Its protein is CASSEAVGLHYGYTF.